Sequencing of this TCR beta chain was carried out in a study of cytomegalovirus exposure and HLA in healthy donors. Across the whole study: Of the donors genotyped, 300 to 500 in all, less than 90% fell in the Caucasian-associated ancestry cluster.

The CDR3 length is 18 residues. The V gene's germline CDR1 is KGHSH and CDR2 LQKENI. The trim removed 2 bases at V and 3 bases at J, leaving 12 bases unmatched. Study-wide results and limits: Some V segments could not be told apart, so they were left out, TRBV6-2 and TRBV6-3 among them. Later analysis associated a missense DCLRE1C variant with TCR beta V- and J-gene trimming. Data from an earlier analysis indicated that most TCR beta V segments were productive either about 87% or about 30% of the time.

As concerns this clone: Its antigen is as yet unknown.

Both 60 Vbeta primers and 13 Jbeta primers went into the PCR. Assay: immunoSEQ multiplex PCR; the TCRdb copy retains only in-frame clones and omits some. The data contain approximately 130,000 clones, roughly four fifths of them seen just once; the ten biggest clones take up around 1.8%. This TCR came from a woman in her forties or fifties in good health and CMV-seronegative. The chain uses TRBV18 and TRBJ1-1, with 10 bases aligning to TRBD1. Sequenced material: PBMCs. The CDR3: CASSPVRQGARGDTEAFF. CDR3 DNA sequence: TGTGCCAGCTCACCAGTCAGACAGGGGGCGCGGGGCGACACTGAAGCTTTCTTT. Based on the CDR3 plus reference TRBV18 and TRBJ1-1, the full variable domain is NAGVMQNPRHLVRRRGQEARLRCSPMKGHSHVYWYRQLPEEGLKFMVYLQKENIIDESGMPKERFSAEFPKEGPSILRIQQVVRGDSAAYFCASSPVRQGARGDTEAFFGQGTRLTVV.